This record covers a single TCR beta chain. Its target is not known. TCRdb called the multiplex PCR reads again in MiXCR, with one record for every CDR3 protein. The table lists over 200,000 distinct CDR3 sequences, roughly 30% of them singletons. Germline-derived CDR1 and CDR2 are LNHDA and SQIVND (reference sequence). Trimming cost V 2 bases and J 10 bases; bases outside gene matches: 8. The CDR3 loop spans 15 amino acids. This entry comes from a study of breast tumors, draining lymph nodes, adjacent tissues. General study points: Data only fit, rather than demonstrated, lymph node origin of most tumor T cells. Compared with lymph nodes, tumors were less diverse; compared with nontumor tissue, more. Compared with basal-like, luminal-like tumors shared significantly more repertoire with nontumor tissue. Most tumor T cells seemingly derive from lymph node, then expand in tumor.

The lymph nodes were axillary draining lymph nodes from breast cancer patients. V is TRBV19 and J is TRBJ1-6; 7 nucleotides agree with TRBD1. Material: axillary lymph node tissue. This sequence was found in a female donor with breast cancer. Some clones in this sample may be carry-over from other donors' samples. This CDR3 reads CASSISNARGSPLHF. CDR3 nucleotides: TGTGCCAGTAGTATAAGTAACGCCAGGGGGTCACCCCTCCACTTT.